This paragraph covers one TCR beta chain sequence. The sample originates from a study of control samples from healthy donors and cancer patients. Here immunoSEQ multiplex PCR was the method, and the copy in TCRdb shows in-frame clones only, minus some. The sample holds 210,000 or so clones, 91% seen once. CDR1 SGHVS and CDR2 FNYEAQ come from the germline V gene. The CDR3 extends over 16 amino acids. Trimming took off 2 bases at V and 2 bases at J, with 16 bases between the two ends. The chain links TRBV7-6 to TRBJ2-7; the D is unclear. Sequencing was carried out using blood. The TCR sequence derives from a young man in good health. CDR3 residues: CASSLTAPEPPYEQYF. CDR3 in DNA: TGTGCCAGCAGCTTAACGGCCCCCGAGCCACCCTACGAGCAGTACTTC.